The TCR beta chain under discussion was sequenced for a study of naive and memory T cell subsets. Whole-study findings and limits: Diversity fell and Gini index rose from naive through CM, EM, EMRA.

Comment on this clonotype: Its antigen is still unknown. A read error may explain this, as a much larger clone is one base away.

The CDR3 is 14 amino acids. CDR1 and CDR2 (germline): SGHTA, FQGNSA. Trimming shortened V by 3 bases and J by 3 bases, and 11 bases separated the two germline ends. Both TRBC1 and TRBC2 were covered by a beta constant-region primer of two equimolar oligonucleotides. TCRdb itself ran the UMI-ligation and nested PCR reads through MiXCR, one entry per CDR3 protein. The sample records about 85,000 distinct CDR3 sequences, 10% to 15% being singletons. Sequencing was done on a sample of central memory CD4+ T cells from blood. The clonotype originates from a human donor in good health. This chain links TRBV7-2 with TRBJ2-5; D unclear. As DNA, the CDR3 is TGTGCCAGCAGCTTTAAGGGCCTCGAAGAGACCCAGTACTTC. The encoded protein is CASSFKGLEETQYF.